These 6 T cell receptor beta chains originate from one sample sequenced in a study of shared clonotypes between healthy human individuals. Measured with immunoSEQ multiplex PCR; TCRdb has only the in-frame clones, and not every one. The table lists more than 400,000 clones, about 95% of them singletons. The specimen was naive CD4+ T cells sorted from blood. Subset given: CD45RA+ positively selected. The receptors were sampled from a woman aged 30 to 39 in good health.

The chain is built from TRBV11-2 and TRBJ2-7, with 10 bases fitting TRBD1. V shed 1 base and J 4 bases; nucleotides not matched to a gene: 4. This CDR3 contains 15 residues. CDR1 and CDR2 (germline): SGHAT, FQNNGV. Here the CDR3 reads CASSLGADRGYEQYF. CDR3 in DNA: TGTGCCAGCAGCTTAGGGGCGGACAGGGGGTACGAGCAGTACTTC.

The chain links TRBV30 to TRBJ2-3, with 9 bases aligning to TRBD2. The V gene's germline CDR1 is GTSNPN and CDR2 SVGIG (reference sequence). V lost 1 base, J lost 6 bases, and 5 bases stayed unmatched. This CDR3 region has 14 residues. The CDR3 DNA sequence: TGTGCCTGGAGTGGGGCTAGCGGGGTTGATACGCAGTATTTT. Its protein product is CAWSGASGVDTQYF.

This chain links TRBV2 with TRBJ2-3, with 15 bases matching TRBD2. With V trimmed by 6 bases and J by 4 bases, 11 bases remained unmatched. The CDR3 consists of 18 residues. The germline gives CDR1 SNHLY, CDR2 FYNNEI. Here the CDR3 reads CASRRTSGRAELSDTQYF. In DNA form, the CDR3 reads TGTGCCAGCAGAAGGACTAGCGGGAGGGCAGAGCTTTCAGATACGCAGTATTTT. Using reference TRBV2 and TRBJ2-3 for the parts outside the CDR3, the full variable domain is EPEVTQTPSHQVTQMGQEVILRCVPISNHLYFYWYRQILGQKVEFLVSFYNNEISEKSEIFDDQFSVERPDGSNFTLKIRSTKLEDSAMYFCASRRTSGRAELSDTQYFGPGTRLTVL.

The rearrangement links TRBV11-2 to TRBJ2-3; TRBD1 aligns across 8 bases. The CDR3 is made up of 17 amino acids. Germline values: CDR1 SGHAT, CDR2 FQNNGV. After removal of 1 base from V and 4 bases from J, the junction contained 10 bases not matched to a gene. CDR3 nucleotide sequence: TGTGCCAGCAGCTTAGGGGGTGGACAGGGTTGGGCAGATACGCAGTATTTT. Amino acid sequence: CASSLGGGQGWADTQYF.

J is TRBJ2-2 and V is TRBV18, with unresolved D. The V end was cut by 0 bases, the J end by 0 bases, with 2 bases between. Germline V gene sequence: CDR1 KGHSH, CDR2 LQKENI. The CDR3 is 14 amino acids. CDR3 loop: CASSPPTNTGELFF. For the CDR3, the DNA is TGTGCCAGCTCACCACCTACGAACACCGGGGAGCTGTTTTTT. The full variable domain, with the rest looked up from reference TRBV18 and TRBJ2-2, is NAGVMQNPRHLVRRRGQEARLRCSPMKGHSHVYWYRQLPEEGLKFMVYLQKENIIDESGMPKERFSAEFPKEGPSILRIQQVVRGDSAAYFCASSPPTNTGELFFGEGSRLTVL.

The chain recombines TRBV7-6 with TRBJ2-3; 9 nucleotides line up with TRBD1. Germline-derived CDR1 and CDR2 are SGHVS and FNYEAQ. V shed 5 bases, J shed 1 base, and the junction held 7 bases outside the gene matches. This CDR3 has 16 residues. For the CDR3, the DNA is TGTGCCAGCAGCCAAGGCCGGACAGGGGGCACAGATACGCAGTATTTT. Protein: CASSQGRTGGTDTQYF.